This T cell receptor (beta chain) derives from a study of type 1 regulatory T cells. Study background: This in vitro CD4 product, T-allo10, is enriched for Tr1 cells and alloantigen-specific.

One entry per CDR3 protein results from TCRdb running MiXCR on the reads. The sample includes 80,000 to 100,000 distinct CDR3 sequences, 31% of them seen just once. Germline V gene data show CDR1 as MDHEN and CDR2 as SYDVKM. Trimming cost V 2 bases and J 4 bases, with 13 bases left between them. The CDR3 runs 15 residues. Specimen: CD4+ T cells, either the whole sample or a sorted fraction (not recorded which). V is TRBV28 and J is TRBJ2-3, with a tentative D call TRBD2 (5 bases). The clonotype was recovered from a human donor in good health. For the CDR3, the DNA is TGTGCCAGCAGTTTACCGACTACTGGGGCAGATACGCAGTATTTT. Its protein is CASSLPTTGADTQYF.